The 20 T cell receptor beta chains presented below share a single source sample, sequenced in a study of identical twins. TCRdb re-called the 5' RACE reads through MiXCR, storing one row per CDR3 protein. The profile shows 1.5 million to 2 million distinct CDR3 sequences, roughly 35% of them singletons. What was sequenced was cord blood. These receptors originate from a newborn girl in good health.

The chain couples TRBV7-2 to TRBJ2-5; 13 bases fit TRBD2. Germline loops: CDR1 SGHTA, CDR2 FQGNSA. Trimming cost V 3 bases and J 1 base; bases outside gene matches: 5. The CDR3 extends over 17 amino acids. In nucleotides, the CDR3 is TGTGCCAGCAGCTTGGGGGGACTAGCGGGATTCCAAGAGACCCAGTACTTC. The encoded protein is CASSLGGLAGFQETQYF.

The CDR3 DNA reads TGCGCCAGCAGCCAAGATCTTCCTTTCTACAATGAGCAGTTCTTC. This codes for CASSQDLPFYNEQFF. V usage is TRBV4-1 and J usage is TRBJ2-1; D is unresolved. The V gene's germline CDR1 is MGHRA and CDR2 YSYEKL. The V gene lost 0 bases and the J gene lost 3 bases, with 9 bases spanning the gap. This CDR3 is built from 15 residues.

The chain has TRBV5-1 and TRBJ2-3, with 7 nucleotides matching TRBD1. The junction had 6 bases not matched to a gene; V was cut back by 0 bases and J by 2 bases. The CDR3 extends over 16 amino acids. The V gene's germline CDR1 is SGHRS and CDR2 YFSETQ. CDR3 sequence: CASSLGDSTHTDTQYF. The CDR3 nucleotides read TGCGCCAGCAGCTTGGGGGACAGCACACACACAGATACGCAGTATTTT.

The chain recombines TRBV27 with TRBJ2-3, with TRBD2 identical over 12 bases. Germline V lookup: CDR1 MNHEY, CDR2 SMNVEV (reference sequence). The CDR3 has 17 amino acids. With 2 bases clipped from V and 0 bases from J, the junction kept 3 bases outside the gene matches. The CDR3 sequence is CASSLRGTSGSTDTQYF. In nucleotides, the CDR3 is TGTGCCAGCAGTTTAAGGGGGACTAGCGGGAGCACAGATACGCAGTATTTT.

The gene calls are TRBV5-5 and TRBJ1-4; D remains ambiguous. This CDR3 comprises 15 residues. Germline lookup yields CDR1 SGHKS and CDR2 YYEKEE (reference sequence). V lost 4 bases and J 0 bases, leaving 10 bases between the germline ends. CDR3 in DNA: TGTGCCAGCAGCATTCAGGAGCCAACTAATGAAAAACTGTTTTTT. Translating it yields CASSIQEPTNEKLFF.

The chain combines TRBV14 with TRBJ1-1, with D uncertain. This CDR3 has 15 residues. The V end lost 7 bases, the J end lost 1 base, and 16 bases lay between the germline ends. Germline V gene sequence: CDR1 SGHDN, CDR2 FVKESK. CDR3 in amino acids: CASTQVRAGNTEAFF. The CDR3 nucleotides are TGTGCCAGCACCCAGGTGAGGGCGGGGAACACTGAAGCTTTCTTT.

The chain carries TRBV6-2 or TRBV6-3 and TRBJ2-1, with 9 bases aligning to TRBD2. Per the germline V gene, CDR1 is MNHEY and CDR2 is SVGEGT. The CDR3 spans 15 residues. V shed 3 bases, J shed 8 bases, and the junction held 8 bases outside the gene matches. The CDR3 DNA is TGTGCCAGCAGTTATTGCGGGGGGGCCATATATGAGCAGTTCTTC. Its translation is CASSYCGGAIYEQFF.

The table lists this clonotype with many counts. This chain joins TRBV13 and TRBJ2-7, with TRBD1 matching 7 bases. Germline trimming cut 5 bases from V and 2 bases from J; bases unmatched to any gene: 9. Germline V gives CDR1 PRHDT, CDR2 FYEKMQ (reference sequence). The CDR3 is 15 residues long. This chain's CDR3 is CASSDLDRDPYEQYF. CDR3 coding DNA: TGTGCCAGCAGCGATCTTGACAGGGACCCCTACGAGCAGTACTTC.

Only a few counts were recorded for this clonotype. This sequence joins TRBV5-1 and TRBJ2-3, with D possibly being TRBD2 (6 bases). The germline gives CDR1 SGHRS, CDR2 YFSETQ. The CDR3 is 16 residues long. Trimming took 0 bases from V and 4 from J, leaving 15 bases between them. The CDR3 bases are TGCGCCAGCAGCTTGGGACTAGTCCGGGTGGCAGATACGCAGTATTTT. It encodes CASSLGLVRVADTQYF.

Comments on this clonotype: One end of the junction varies from germline; a read error may be responsible. The rearrangement joins TRBV11-2 to TRBJ2-4; D is uncertain. The CDR3 length is 14 residues. Germline CDR1 and CDR2: SGHAT and FQNNGV. The CDR3 nucleotides are TGTGCCAGCAGCGCCCGAATTTTCAAAGACATTCAGTACTTC. It yields the protein CASSARIFKDIQYF.

This chain connects TRBV29-1 to TRBJ1-2; D possibly corresponds to TRBD1 (6 bases). This CDR3 contains 13 residues. The germline gives CDR1 SQVTM, CDR2 ANQGSEA. The V and J ends lost 7 bases and 6 bases respectively, with 18 bases between them. CDR3 bases: TGCAGCGCCGCGTTCGGGGGCGGCGATGGCTACACCTTC. It translates to CSAAFGGGDGYTF.

The chain combines TRBV20-1 with TRBJ1-5; TRBD1 aligns across 9 bases. Germline-derived CDR1 and CDR2 are DFQATT and SNEGSKA (reference sequence). J gave up 0 bases and V 5 bases, and 5 bases lay outside the gene matches. The CDR3 runs 15 residues. The CDR3 loop is CSAGGTGYSNQPQHF. The CDR3 bases are TGCAGTGCTGGAGGGACAGGGTATAGCAATCAGCCCCAGCATTTT.

This chain joins TRBV20-1 and TRBJ1-1, with D possibly matching TRBD1 (5 bases). With 3 bases removed from V and 2 bases from J, the gap between germline ends came to 13 bases. Germline values: CDR1 DFQATT, CDR2 SNEGSKA (reference sequence). The CDR3 extends over 14 amino acids. CDR3 loop: CSARARARNTEAFF. The CDR3 nucleotides read TGCAGTGCTAGGGCCAGGGCCCGTAACACTGAAGCTTTCTTT.

This chain uses TRBV6-6 with TRBJ2-7; no clear D gene. V shed 4 bases and J shed 7 bases, with 23 bases lying between them. CDR1 and CDR2 (germline): MNHNY, SVGAGI (reference sequence). CDR3 size: 16 residues. The CDR3 region has the DNA TGTGCCAGCAGTTCGCTAGGCATTTCCCCCCACAATGAGCAGTACTTC. Encoded protein: CASSSLGISPHNEQYF.

Ten or more counts support this clonotype. This chain uses TRBV12-3 or TRBV12-4 with TRBJ1-1, with D hard to call. Trimming took off 5 bases at V and 0 bases at J, with 7 bases between the two ends. The CDR3 has 13 residues. The CDR3 DNA reads as TGTGCCAGCAGTACCGTAATGAACACTGAAGCTTTCTTT. Translation gives CASSTVMNTEAFF.

The CDR3 loop reads CAIDGGRSYNEQFF. The CDR3 DNA is TGTGCCATCGACGGGGGGCGCTCCTACAATGAGCAGTTCTTC. J is TRBJ2-1 and V is TRBV10-3, with D maybe TRBD2 (7 bases). The CDR3 totals 14 residues. Trimming shortened V by 8 bases and J by 0 bases, and 11 bases separated the two germline ends. CDR1 and CDR2 (germline): ENHRY, SYGVKD.

The chain couples TRBV29-1 to TRBJ2-7; D is ambiguous. Germline values: CDR1 SQVTM, CDR2 ANQGSEA. There are 10 residues in the CDR3. V dropped 4 bases and J dropped 5 bases, with 6 bases sitting between them. The CDR3, as DNA: TGCAGCGTTGGGTCCCACGAGCAGTACTTC. Amino acids: CSVGSHEQYF.

A word on this clonotype: A read error may account for a junction end that differs from germline. The rearrangement links TRBV28 to TRBJ1-6; a possible D gene is TRBD1 (5 bases). CDR1 and CDR2 (germline): MDHEN, SYDVKM. The CDR3 runs 17 residues. CDR3 amino acids: CASSTDSISGYNPPLHF. CDR3 DNA: TGTGCCAGCAGTACAGACAGCATCTCCGGGTATAATCCACCCCTCCACTTT.

V gene TRBV20-1 combines with J gene TRBJ2-7; D is unresolved. V gave up 2 bases and J gave up 3 bases, with 14 bases separating them. The CDR3 runs to 14 residues. Germline assignment: CDR1 DFQATT and CDR2 SNEGSKA (reference sequence). The CDR3 spells CSARKSDGGYEQYF. DNA of the CDR3: TGCAGTGCTAGAAAGTCGGACGGCGGCTACGAGCAGTACTTC.

This chain connects TRBV7-2 to TRBJ2-7; D is unclear. This CDR3 spans 12 amino acids. Trimming took 3 bases from V and 7 from J, leaving 10 bases between them. Germline loops: CDR1 SGHTA, CDR2 FQGNSA. Here the CDR3 DNA reads TGTGCCAGCAGCTTTGCTAGTAATGAGCAGTACTTC. It yields the protein CASSFASNEQYF.